The source of this T cell receptor beta chain is a study of blood T cell repertoires in COVID-19 (dated by TCRdb to the early 2020s). Turning to the overall study: Collaborator samples came from the United States, Italy and Spain and covered acute and convalescent phases of COVID-19. The material from the prospective study consisted of cDNA or gDNA derived from T cells, B-cell-depleted T cells, or PBMCs. The dataset comprised deeply sampled blood TCRbeta repertoires from subjects exposed to, actively infected with, or recovered from COVID-19. The repertoires were made available in a free public database intended to serve as a resource for research on the immune response to SARS-CoV-2. Samples came from the ongoing ImmuneRACE study (first 160 participants) plus 1,254 subjects from 6 global collaborators. A de-identified subject ID, COVID-19 status, age in years and sex were almost always included in the sample metadata. Where available, HLA class I and class II types were taken from metadata supplied by the sample provider and were not determined by assay-based typing.

Findings and caveats that apply to the study as a whole: The quantity of clinical and demographic metadata differed by source and by participant and was supplied without curation.

TCRbeta CDR3 regions were amplified from genomic DNA by means of the immunoSEQ Assay, a bias-controlled multiplex PCR. In the paper's pipeline: Nucleated cell counts per sample were estimated from amplification of reference gene primers within the assay. To quantify the absolute abundance of each unique TCRbeta CDR3 rearrangement, sequence reads were collapsed and filtered. For each sample, productive Simpson clonality was calculated as the square root of Simpson's diversity index across productive rearrangements. As stored in TCRdb, this immuneACCESS dataset retains in-frame rearrangements with V and J assigned. A fraction of the clones does not appear; measured against another copy, unresolved V genes explain less than half of the discrepancy, and the remainder lacks a known reason. The V and J calls and clone size come from that table; D and trimming were worked out from the DNA. This sample lists some 220,000 clones; roughly nine tenths were detected once. Just over 2.5% of the sample rests with the top ten.

Spanning cysteine to phenylalanine, the CDR3 consists of 17 amino acids. Just CDR3 DNA is preserved here, 51 bases in frame from base 1. For this chain, trimming is 3 bases at the V end and 0 bases at the J end, and the number of junction bases without a gene match is 7. From a lookup of the germline V gene (reference sequence), CDR1 and CDR2 are SEHNR and FQNEAQ. Remarks on this clone: Its antigen remains unidentified. No base quality values were provided; no much bigger clone lies one nucleotide off.

Participants in the prospective study were enrolled through a virtual design, were aged roughly 18 to 90 years, and lived in approximately 25 United States geographic areas. To assign participants to cohorts, the prospective study relied on clinical history that participants themselves reported in a screening survey and a study questionnaire. Recovered participants in ImmuneRACE Cohort 3 were defined as having two consecutive negative NP/OP PCR tests, clearance from a healthcare professional, or resolution of symptoms. In the prospective study, whole blood, serum and a nasopharyngeal or oropharyngeal swab were collected from each participant by mobile phlebotomists. Prospective study participants could optionally give additional blood draws and questionnaires over an approximately 2-month period. Before DNA extraction, prospective study blood samples were shipped either frozen or at room temperature.

The chain joins TRBV7-9 to TRBJ2-3; TRBD1 fits 9 bases in the junction. Input material: PBMCs or T cells enriched from blood (not recorded which). The receptor comes from a woman aged 25 to 39 who had recovered from COVID-19. This receptor carries the CDR3 CASSFPGQGFSTDTQYF. The base sequence is TGTGCCAGCAGCTTTCCGGGACAGGGATTCAGCACAGATACGCAGTATTTT.